The present T cell receptor beta chain was sequenced within a study of cytotoxic CD8 clonotypes in ibrutinib-treated CLL (dated by TCRdb to the early 2020s). Describing the broader study: The cohort was composed of about 10 relapsed/refractory and approximately 16 treatment-naive patients; IGHV unmutated status was identified in 17 patients. Responses were partial in roughly 24 patients and complete in 2; after median roughly 69 months follow-up, about 14 stayed in remission and 12 progressed. Cryopreserved peripheral blood mononuclear cells were collected at three points: before therapy, at response, and at either sustained remission or disease progression. Longitudinal samples were obtainable from about 30% of the roughly 90 participants in the trial. Response samples were taken after a median of approximately a year on treatment, ranging from 6 to 36 months. Samples averaged about 260,000 productive templates and 90,000 to 95,000 productive rearrangements. General findings and caveats noted by the study authors: An increase in clonality was observed at ibrutinib response, with clonality remaining stable during sustained remission and falling back toward baseline at progression. Public clonotypes were rare and either shrank or stayed stable during treatment, and the rise in clonality at ibrutinib response reflected expansion of private clonotypes. Sampling times were not matched between patients in sustained remission and patients whose disease was progressing, and lymph node repertoires were not examined. Baseline clonality was found to be higher than that of age-matched healthy donors and was strongly correlated with circulating CD8+ T-cell counts.

Based on the germline V gene (reference sequence), the CDR1 and CDR2 sequences are SEHNR and FQNEAQ. V is pruned by 5 bases and J by 3 bases, leaving 3 bases of the junction without a gene match. The CDR3, from cysteine to phenylalanine, totals 15 residues. Just CDR3 DNA is preserved here, 45 bases in frame from base 1. The goal of deep resolution MiSeq sequencing was a depth between 1 in 1 million and 1 in 200,000 T cells, and coverage averaged 10x per clonotype. The immunoSEQ hsTCRB Kit was used to generate the TCR beta libraries. As for the authors' bioinformatics: Data were analyzed with ImmunoSEQ Data Assistant and ImmunoSEQ Analyzer, with V, D and J genes assigned per IMGT definitions. Clonality, with values ranging from 0 to 1, was calculated as one minus the normalized Shannon entropy of productive rearrangement frequencies. Public clonotype analysis was restricted to overrepresented clonotypes comprising at least 0.05% of each patient's repertoire. Some 14 age-matched healthy donor repertoires from immuneACCESS served as clonality controls. TCRdb took over this immuneACCESS table, retaining in-frame rearrangements with V and J assigned. Such tables are incomplete; in checked studies, under half of the missing clones stem from an unresolved V gene, and the remainder is unexplained. V, J and clone size derive from that table, while D and trimming were established from the DNA sequence. This sample comprises 40,000 or so clones, 49% of them detected only once. The ten largest clones capture approximately 19% of the sample.

Concerning this clone: Its specific antigen is unknown. Base-call qualities are not available, and no considerably larger clone is one nucleotide away.

For TCR beta library preparation, approximately 2 micrograms of genomic DNA were extracted from the cryopreserved PBMCs. Longitudinal blood samples from CLL patients on ibrutinib monotherapy underwent high-throughput TCR beta sequencing. The patients were enrolled in a single-center, open-label phase 2 trial of ibrutinib monotherapy. The sequences come from PBMCs, collected before ibrutinib treatment. The sequence was collected from a human donor with chronic lymphocytic leukemia. The V gene is TRBV7-9 and the J gene is TRBJ1-4, with 10 middle bases fitting TRBD1. This receptor has the CDR3 CASSETGGSNEKLFF. The sequence in DNA is TGTGCCAGCAGCGAGACAGGGGGCTCTAATGAAAAACTGTTTTTT.